The table lists the clone carrying this TCR beta chain with a few counts. Its antigen is unknown. The data stem from a study of T-cell memory formation after mild COVID-19. 5'RACE primed at constant segments yielded TCR alpha and TCR beta cDNA libraries bearing sample barcodes and UMIs. TCRdb re-called the 5' RACE reads with MiXCR, one entry per CDR3 protein. The sample lists more than 200,000 distinct CDR3 sequences, 16% seen once, with roughly 3.6% in the top ten. General study findings and limits: Clones shrinking from day 15 to 85 showed even CD4/CD8 mixes; later expanders tilted CD4+.

This TCR was sampled from a man between 18 and 29 years old who had mild COVID-19 (a few samples of this study predate the infection). Cell type and time point are not known. Material for sequencing was PBMCs or a T cell subset sorted from them (not recorded which).

The CDR3, as DNA: TGTGCCAGCAGCTTAGCAGTCCCCGACGGCAATCAGCCCCAGCATTTT. Its protein product is CASSLAVPDGNQPQHF. V usage is TRBV7-2 and J usage is TRBJ1-5; D is unresolved. CDR3 length: 16 amino acids. The ends were cut back, 0 bases at V and 2 bases at J, with 11 bases in the middle. CDR1 and CDR2 (germline): SGHTA, FQGNSA.